These 30 T cell receptor beta chains were sequenced from one sample in a study of blood T cell repertoires in COVID-19. Generated by immunoSEQ multiplex PCR, the TCRdb table keeps only in-frame clones and is missing some. The repertoire holds about 120,000 clones, with 65% to 85% as singletons. Sequencing was done on a sample of peripheral blood. The receptors derive from an older man with acute or convalescent COVID-19.

The rearrangement uses TRBV16 and TRBJ2-7; D is perhaps TRBD2 (6 bases). Germline V gene lookup returns CDR1 KGHSY and CDR2 FQNENV. Deletions cut 6 bases from V and 5 bases from J, with 14 bases between. The CDR3 sequence is 13 residues long. The CDR3 nucleotides read TGTGCCAGCAGACATGGAGGGGCCCACGAGCAGTACTTC. It encodes CASRHGGAHEQYF.

The CDR3: CASSSAGFLSGNTIYF. CDR3 nucleotide sequence: TGTGCCAGCAGTTCTGCCGGGTTCTTGTCTGGAAACACCATATATTTT. V and J are TRBV27 and TRBJ1-3; D is undetermined. Trimming took 4 bases from V and 1 from J, leaving 14 bases between them. The CDR3 runs 16 residues. Germline loops: CDR1 MNHEY, CDR2 SMNVEV (reference sequence).

The chain is built from TRBV4-1 and TRBJ2-2; TRBD2 might be the D (6 bases). Germline lookup yields CDR1 MGHRA and CDR2 YSYEKL. V gave up 4 bases and J gave up 7 bases, with 19 bases separating them. This CDR3 has 16 amino acids. Here the CDR3 reads CASSLRGGKRDGELFF. The CDR3 nucleotides are TGCGCCAGCAGCCTCCGTGGGGGGAAGAGAGACGGGGAGCTGTTTTTT.

The genes are TRBV27 and TRBJ2-3, with a possible D match to TRBD1 (5 bases). The V end lost 4 bases, the J end lost 4 bases, and 6 bases lay between the germline ends. This CDR3 region has 12 residues. The germline CDR1 and CDR2 sequences are MNHEY and SMNVEV (reference sequence). The CDR3 loop reads CASSSRADTQYF. The CDR3 nucleotides are TGTGCCAGCAGTTCCAGGGCAGATACGCAGTATTTT.

V is TRBV28 and J is TRBJ1-2, with no clear D. Germline-derived CDR1 and CDR2 are MDHEN and SYDVKM. The CDR3 covers 13 residues. Trimming took off 3 bases at V and 2 bases at J, with 7 bases between the two ends. The CDR3 nucleotides are TGTGCCAGCAGTTTCTCGGGAAACTATGGCTACACCTTC. This gives the protein CASSFSGNYGYTF.

This clone was observed a few times. V is TRBV19 and J is TRBJ2-3, with 7 bases fitting TRBD2. Unmatched junction bases numbered 2, after V lost 4 bases and J lost 1 base. The CDR3 extends over 14 amino acids. The germline gives CDR1 LNHDA, CDR2 SQIVND (reference sequence). CDR3 loop: CASSRAGGTDTQYF. The DNA of the CDR3 is TGTGCCAGTAGTAGGGCGGGGGGCACAGATACGCAGTATTTT. The full variable domain, in which reference TRBV19 and TRBJ2-3 provide the parts outside the CDR3, is DGGITQSPKYLFRKEGQNVTLSCEQNLNHDAMYWYRQDPGQGLRLIYYSQIVNDFQKGDIAEGYSVSREKKESFPLTVTSAQKNPTAFYLCASSRAGGTDTQYFGPGTRLTVL.

The rearrangement joins TRBV5-6 to TRBJ1-6; possibly TRBD1 for D (5 bases). V was trimmed by 1 base and J by 5 bases, leaving 7 bases between them. The CDR3 is 14 amino acids. Germline CDR1 SGHDT, CDR2 YYEEEE. The CDR3 DNA reads as TGTGCCAGCAGCTTGAGGGGTCATAATTCACCCCTCCACTTT. Translation gives CASSLRGHNSPLHF.

The chain couples TRBV12-3 or TRBV12-4 to TRBJ1-3; D is ambiguous. The V gene lost 3 bases and the J gene lost 1 base, with 4 bases spanning the gap. The CDR3 length is 13 residues. DNA for the CDR3: TGTGCCAGCAGTTTCCCGTCTGGAAACACCATATATTTT. Translated, it gives CASSFPSGNTIYF.

V usage is TRBV25-1 and J usage is TRBJ2-5; possibly TRBD1 for D (6 bases). The CDR3 length is 16 residues. Trimming left V 5 bases short and J 5 bases short, with 21 bases between. The germline V gene encodes CDR1 MGHDK and CDR2 SYGVNS. CDR3: CASSPESETGGETQYF. In DNA form, the CDR3 reads TGTGCCAGCAGTCCCGAATCTGAGACAGGCGGGGAGACCCAGTACTTC.

This sequence joins TRBV4-2 and TRBJ2-7; D is perhaps TRBD2 (6 bases). The CDR3 has 15 amino acids. Germline V CDR1 and CDR2: LGHNA, YNFKEQ. Trimming took 0 bases from V and 7 from J, leaving 16 bases between them. CDR3 in DNA: TGTGCCAGCAGCCAAGAGGTAGCGGAGTCTCGGGAGCAGTACTTC. The encoded protein is CASSQEVAESREQYF.

In its sample, this clone was seen a few times. This rearrangement joins TRBV2 to TRBJ1-5, with D uncertain. The CDR3 consists of 13 residues. The V gene's germline CDR1 is SNHLY and CDR2 FYNNEI. Trimming left V 11 bases short and J 7 bases short, with 18 bases between. CDR3 nucleotides: TGTGCCGCCAAGACCTCGGCGGGCCAGCCCCAGCATTTT. Encoded protein: CAAKTSAGQPQHF.

In DNA, the CDR3 is TGTGCCACCGAAGGCCTAGCTCGGGAGCAGTTCTTC. It is translated as CATEGLAREQFF. The gene calls are TRBV24-1 and TRBJ2-1; a possible D gene is TRBD2 (5 bases). V was clipped by 9 bases and J by 10 bases, with 15 bases between them. The CDR3 has 12 amino acids. Germline lookup yields CDR1 KGHDR and CDR2 SFDVKD.

This chain joins TRBV5-8 and TRBJ1-6; 8 bases are a match to TRBD1. Losses at the gene ends were 2 bases for V and 7 bases for J; bases not matched to a gene: 2. The germline V gene has CDR1 SGHTS and CDR2 YDEGEE. The CDR3 sequence is 14 residues long. The CDR3 DNA is TGTGCCAGCAGCTTCAGGGGGCGAAATTCACCCCTCCACTTT. As protein: CASSFRGRNSPLHF.

The chain couples TRBV6-1 to TRBJ2-3, with 12 nucleotides matching TRBD2. The CDR3 has 16 residues. From germline, CDR1 is MNHNS and CDR2 SASEGT. J lost 3 bases, V lost 2 bases, and 3 bases had no gene match. CDR3 bases: TGTGCCAGCAGTGAATCTAGCGGGGGGGTGACAGATACGCAGTATTTT. Translated, it gives CASSESSGGVTDTQYF.

The chain combines TRBV4-1 with TRBJ2-2; TRBD2 matches at 15 bases. This CDR3 region has 19 residues. J lost 4 bases, V lost 0 bases, and 6 bases had no gene match. Germline assignment: CDR1 MGHRA and CDR2 YSYEKL. The CDR3 sequence is CASSQDFRTSGGATGELFF. CDR3 nucleotides: TGCGCCAGCAGCCAAGATTTTAGGACTAGCGGGGGGGCCACCGGGGAGCTGTTTTTT.

The chain combines TRBV7-8 with TRBJ1-6; TRBD1 matches 10 bases. Germline lookup yields CDR1 SGHVS and CDR2 FQNEAQ. V dropped 0 bases and J dropped 8; count of bases not matched to a gene: 4. CDR3 length: 16 residues. The CDR3 nucleotides are TGTGCCAGCAGCTTAGCCGGGACAGGGGTTTATTCACCCCTCCACTTT. The encoded protein is CASSLAGTGVYSPLHF.

The chain joins TRBV2 to TRBJ2-2; the D gene is possibly TRBD2 (6 bases). V dropped 7 bases and J dropped 2 bases, with 11 bases sitting between them. This CDR3 comprises 14 residues. CDR1 is SNHLY and CDR2 is FYNNEI in the germline V gene. CDR3 residues: CASNVGGNTGELFF. Here the CDR3 DNA reads TGTGCCAGCAACGTCGGGGGAAACACCGGGGAGCTGTTTTTT.

V usage is TRBV7-2 and J usage is TRBJ2-5; 10 bases are shared with TRBD1. The germline V gene encodes CDR1 SGHTA and CDR2 FQGNSA. This CDR3 is built from 15 residues. V shed 4 bases, J shed 3 bases, and the junction held 5 bases outside the gene matches. The CDR3 sequence: CASSSDRGREETQYF. CDR3 sequence (DNA): TGTGCCAGCAGCTCCGACAGGGGGCGCGAAGAGACCCAGTACTTC.

This clone has more than one count but fewer than ten. V gene TRBV5-3 combines with J gene TRBJ1-4; no clear D. TRBV5-3 is annotated as an ORF whose role is uncertain. With 5 bases removed from V and 0 bases from J, the gap between germline ends came to 14 bases. The CDR3 extends over 16 amino acids. The CDR3 DNA follows: TGTGCCAGAAGACGTTTTACCCACTCAACTAATGAAAAACTGTTTTTT. Residues: CARRRFTHSTNEKLFF.

The gene calls are TRBV6-5 and TRBJ1-1, with unresolved D. Germline assignment: CDR1 MNHEY and CDR2 SVGAGI. The V and J ends lost 10 bases and 0 bases respectively, with 15 bases between them. The CDR3 length is 14 residues. CDR3 nucleotides: TGTGCCACCGTAACAGCACAGATGAACACTGAAGCTTTCTTT. It encodes CATVTAQMNTEAFF.

This clone was recorded only once. The chain links TRBV3-1 (or the pseudogene TRBV3-2) to TRBJ2-7, with TRBD2 as a possible D gene (7 bases). V lost 0 bases and J lost 2, with 17 bases in between. CDR3 length equals 17 residues. Per germline, CDR1 LGHDT and CDR2 YNNKEL (reference sequence). The CDR3 region is CASSQDWGGSPPYEQYF. The CDR3 coding sequence is TGTGCCAGCAGCCAAGACTGGGGGGGCAGCCCTCCCTACGAGCAGTACTTC.

The rearrangement joins TRBV15 to TRBJ1-2; TRBD1 matches at 8 bases. The CDR3 is 18 amino acids. V dropped 1 base and J dropped 3; count of bases not matched to a gene: 13. Germline V gives CDR1 LNHNV, CDR2 YYDKDF (reference sequence). CDR3 coding DNA: TGTGCCACCAGCAGAGTACCCCGACAGGGGATAAGGGACTATGGCTACACCTTC. Protein product: CATSRVPRQGIRDYGYTF.

The V and J genes are TRBV9 and TRBJ2-6; 7 bases are a match to TRBD1. CDR1 and CDR2 from the germline V gene are SGDLS and YYNGEE. The CDR3 is 14 amino acids. V lost 3 bases and J lost 4; bases outside the gene matches: 1. Here the CDR3 reads CASSEGGGANVLTF. CDR3 coding DNA: TGTGCCAGCAGCGAAGGGGGCGGGGCCAACGTCCTGACTTTC.

The chain links TRBV7-6 to TRBJ1-6; 11 nucleotides agree with TRBD1. The V segment lost 5 bases and the J segment 6 bases; nucleotides outside the gene matches: 6. Germline-derived CDR1 and CDR2 are SGHVS and FNYEAQ. The CDR3 is 16 residues long. This CDR3 reads CASSQGQGVSNSPLHF. The CDR3 nucleotides are TGTGCCAGCAGCCAGGGACAGGGGGTTAGTAATTCACCCCTCCACTTT.

This clone showed up just a few times. The chain recombines TRBV27 with TRBJ2-2; weak D call: TRBD2 (6 bases). V was trimmed by 2 bases and J by 4 bases, leaving 8 bases between them. Germline CDR1 MNHEY, CDR2 SMNVEV (reference sequence). The CDR3 is 14 residues long. The CDR3 DNA sequence: TGTGCCAGCAGTTTAAGGCGGGGCACCGGGGAGCTGTTTTTT. Amino acids: CASSLRRGTGELFF.

The chain carries TRBV18 and TRBJ2-2, with a tentative D call TRBD2 (6 bases). The V end lost 2 bases, the J end lost 6 bases, and 13 bases lay between the germline ends. The CDR3 runs to 15 residues. The V gene's germline CDR1 is KGHSH and CDR2 LQKENI. CDR3 region: CASSPRHGGAGELFF. CDR3 in DNA: TGTGCCAGCTCACCAAGGCACGGGGGAGCCGGGGAGCTGTTTTTT.

The chain has TRBV3-1 (or the pseudogene TRBV3-2) and TRBJ2-1; D possibly corresponds to TRBD1 (6 bases). Looked up from germline, CDR1 is LGHDT and CDR2 is YNNKEL (reference sequence). CDR3 length equals 13 residues. Trimming shortened V by 1 base and J by 9 bases, and 10 bases separated the two germline ends. This CDR3 is CASSQGGPGEQFF. The DNA of the CDR3 is TGTGCCAGCAGCCAAGGGGGGCCTGGTGAGCAGTTCTTC.

V usage is TRBV11-2 and J usage is TRBJ1-1; TRBD1 is a possible D gene (5 bases). The CDR3 spans 17 residues. V was shortened by 6 bases and J by 3 bases, with 23 bases between the two germline ends. The germline V gene has CDR1 SGHAT and CDR2 FQNNGV. CDR3 sequence: CASRKTRRGVEDTEAFF. The CDR3 nucleotides are TGTGCCAGCAGAAAAACTAGGAGGGGCGTGGAGGACACTGAAGCTTTCTTT. Full variable domain (missing parts from reference TRBV11-2 and TRBJ1-1): EAGVAQSPRYKIIEKRQSVAFWCNPISGHATLYWYQQILGQGPKLLIQFQNNGVVDDSQLPKDRFSAERLKGVDSTLKIQPAKLEDSAVYLCASRKTRRGVEDTEAFFGQGTRLTVV.

The chain uses TRBV6-5 and TRBJ2-3, with 11 bases aligning to TRBD2. CDR1 is MNHEY and CDR2 is SVGAGI in the germline V gene. The CDR3 consists of 16 residues. The V gene end was trimmed by 4 bases and the J gene end by 7 bases; junction bases not matched to a gene: 10. The DNA for the CDR3 is TGTGCCAGCAGTTTCCGGACTAGCGGGTCTCCCCATACGCAGTATTTT. Its protein product is CASSFRTSGSPHTQYF.

The chain links TRBV4-1 to TRBJ1-6, with unresolved D. CDR3 length equals 15 residues. Between the trimmed V and J ends, which lost 0 bases and 7 bases, there was a span of 10 bases. CDR1 and CDR2 from the germline V gene are MGHRA and YSYEKL. The CDR3 DNA reads as TGCGCCAGCAGCCAAGATAGCGGCAAAAATTCACCCCTCCACTTT. Residues: CASSQDSGKNSPLHF.